These 25 T cell receptor beta chains were all obtained from the same sample, sequenced in a study of blood T cells in healthy people across ages. A second PCR, run for about 7 to 11 cycles, used a sample-barcoded 5' primer plus a J-beta primer mix. TCRdb fed the 5' RACE reads into MiXCR, producing one record per CDR3 protein. Of roughly 720,000 distinct CDR3 sequences detected, about 55% appear once; the ten largest clones hold approximately 40%. Source material: blood. These receptors all stem from a man older than 75 in good health.

The rearrangement joins TRBV7-9 to TRBJ2-2, with D possibly TRBD2 on 6 matching bases. The CDR3 length is 14 residues. V lost 5 bases and J 4 bases, leaving 11 bases between the germline ends. Germline-derived CDR1 and CDR2 are SEHNR and FQNEAQ (reference sequence). CDR3 bases: TGTGCCAGCAGCCCAGGACTACGCACCGGGGAGCTGTTTTTT. This sequence encodes CASSPGLRTGELFF. Full variable domain (outside the CDR3, taken from reference TRBV7-9 and TRBJ2-2): DTGVSQNPRHKITKRGQNVTFRCDPISEHNRLYWYRQTLGQGPEFLTYFQNEAQLEKSRLLSDRFSAERPKGSFSTLEIQRTEQGDSAMYLCASSPGLRTGELFFGEGSRLTVL.

This chain links TRBV29-1 with TRBJ2-3; D perhaps matches TRBD2 (6 bases). Trimming pared 0 bases from V and 14 bases from J, leaving 12 bases between. The CDR3 contains 11 residues. In germline, CDR1 is SQVTM, CDR2 ANQGSEA. The CDR3 nucleotides read TGCAGCGTTGAAGATAGACTAGACGCGTATTTT. Protein sequence: CSVEDRLDAYF.

This clonotype has just a few counts. The chain combines TRBV12-3 or TRBV12-4 with TRBJ2-1; D perhaps matches TRBD1 (5 bases). The CDR3 consists of 13 residues. V shed 5 bases and J shed 2 bases, with 7 bases lying between them. In nucleotides, the CDR3 is TGTGCCAGCAGTACGGACACCTACAATGAGCAGTTCTTC. Its protein product is CASSTDTYNEQFF.

This clonotype was found a few times. This chain uses TRBV20-1 with TRBJ2-3; D is perhaps TRBD1 (6 bases). Germline V lookup: CDR1 DFQATT, CDR2 SNEGSKA (reference sequence). V was pared by 6 bases and J by 2 bases, with 12 bases between. This CDR3 comprises 13 residues. CDR3: CSATGQSTDTQYF. The DNA for the CDR3 is TGCAGTGCAACCGGACAGTCCACAGATACGCAGTATTTT.

This clonotype turned up a few times. The chain combines TRBV29-1 with TRBJ2-5; TRBD1 might be the D (6 bases). Trimming pared 5 bases from V and 5 bases from J, leaving 15 bases between. The germline V gene has CDR1 SQVTM and CDR2 ANQGSEA. This CDR3 is 13 amino acids long. CDR3 DNA sequence: TGCAGCGTTCAAAGGTCGCAGGGGGAGACCCAGTACTTC. Its translation: CSVQRSQGETQYF.

The chain is built from TRBV6-1 and TRBJ2-1, with 14 bases matching TRBD2. The V gene's germline CDR1 is MNHNS and CDR2 SASEGT. The CDR3 extends over 19 amino acids. V lost 6 bases and J lost 2; bases outside the gene matches: 12. The CDR3 sequence: CASSRPTSGRAMAYNEQFF. The CDR3 DNA is TGTGCCAGCAGCCGGCCGACTAGCGGGAGGGCCATGGCCTACAATGAGCAGTTCTTC.

The CDR3 spells CSAPPHRTKLETQYF. The DNA of the CDR3 is TGCAGTGCCCCGCCCCACCGTACTAAGCTGGAGACCCAGTACTTC. This chain joins TRBV20-1 and TRBJ2-5; no reliable D call. Trimming pared 6 bases from V and 5 bases from J, leaving 22 bases between. Germline V gene lookup returns CDR1 DFQATT and CDR2 SNEGSKA (reference sequence). The CDR3 is made up of 15 amino acids.

This clonotype was counted many times. The V gene is TRBV12-3 or TRBV12-4, the J gene TRBJ2-1; no firm D call. The CDR3 runs 14 residues. Trimming took off 5 bases at V and 10 bases at J, with 18 bases between the two ends. The CDR3 reads CASSPPWAIGEQFF. The CDR3 DNA reads TGTGCCAGCAGTCCACCCTGGGCCATTGGCGAGCAGTTCTTC.

The chain has TRBV12-5 and TRBJ1-1; tentative D call: TRBD1 (5 bases). V shed 10 bases and J shed 0 bases, with 12 bases lying between them. This CDR3 has 13 amino acids. Germline V lookup: CDR1 LGHNT, CDR2 FRNRAP. CDR3 in amino acids: CANVGGMNTEAFF. In DNA, the CDR3 is TGTGCTAACGTGGGGGGGATGAACACTGAAGCTTTCTTT.

The genes are TRBV29-1 and TRBJ1-4; D not certain. CDR1 and CDR2 from the germline V gene are SQVTM and ANQGSEA. CDR3 length equals 13 residues. The V end lost 4 bases, the J end lost 5 bases, and 11 bases lay between the germline ends. CDR3 sequence: CSVVKGFNEKLFF. CDR3 DNA: TGCAGCGTTGTAAAAGGGTTCAATGAAAAACTGTTTTTT.

In the case of this clonotype: At one boundary the junction diverges from the germline segment, which might be a read error. The gene calls are TRBV20-1 and TRBJ2-1; tentatively, D is TRBD2 (6 bases). The CDR3 runs 14 residues. The germline V gene encodes CDR1 DFQATT and CDR2 SNEGSKA (reference sequence). CDR3 sequence reads: CSASLASPGREQFF. The CDR3 DNA reads as TGTAGTGCTAGCCTAGCGTCCCCCGGAAGGGAGCAGTTCTTC.

V usage is TRBV12-3 or TRBV12-4 and J usage is TRBJ2-7; tentatively, D is TRBD1 (5 bases). Trimming took 7 bases from V and 7 from J, leaving 20 bases between them. The CDR3 covers 14 residues. CDR3 DNA: TGTGCCAGCACGTCTGGGGCAGCCAGCGAGGAGCAGTACTTC. It yields the protein CASTSGAASEEQYF.

V usage is TRBV3-1 and J usage is TRBJ1-2, with a possible D match to TRBD1 (5 bases). This CDR3 has 15 residues. CDR1 and CDR2 from the germline V gene are LGHDT and YNNKEL (reference sequence). Trimming pared 4 bases from V and 4 bases from J, leaving 16 bases between. Here the CDR3 reads CASSPERDAGYGYTF. The CDR3 DNA sequence: TGTGCCAGCAGCCCGGAACGGGACGCAGGCTATGGCTACACCTTC. The entire variable domain, with the rest obtained from reference TRBV3-1 and TRBJ1-2, is as follows: DTAVSQTPKYLVTQMGNDKSIKCEQNLGHDTMYWYKQDSKKFLKIMFSYNNKELIINETVPNRFSPKSPDKAHLNLHINSLELGDSAVYFCASSPERDAGYGYTFGSGTRLTVV.

The table lists this clonotype with a few counts. The V and J genes are TRBV2 and TRBJ2-7; D might be TRBD1 or TRBD2, each matching 5 bases. The DNA end is more similar to TRBJ2-4, so the J call may be wrong. Germline CDR1 is SNHLY and CDR2 is FYNNEI. The CDR3 consists of 15 residues. The CDR3: CASSERGQAKNIQYF. The CDR3 bases are TGTGCCAGCAGTGAACGGGGCCAGGCCAAAAACATTCAGTACTTC.

The chain has TRBV3-1 and TRBJ2-7, with D possibly matching TRBD2 (6 bases). V lost 4 bases, J lost 3 bases, and 13 bases lay in between. The CDR3 totals 14 residues. Germline CDR1 reads LGHDT; CDR2 reads YNNKEL (reference sequence). CDR3 coding DNA: TGTGCCAGCAGCCTCGGTGCGGGGTACTACGAGCAGTACTTC. This gives the protein CASSLGAGYYEQYF.

This clonotype appeared a single time. The chain uses TRBV11-2 and TRBJ2-7, with D perhaps TRBD1 (5 bases). From germline, CDR1 is SGHAT and CDR2 FQNNGV. Trimming left V 5 bases short and J 3 bases short, with 14 bases between. The CDR3 contains 14 residues. CDR3 coding DNA: TGTGCCAGCAGCCTCCAGGGATGGGTCTACGAGCAGTACTTC. Translating gives CASSLQGWVYEQYF. Variable domain in full (rest from reference TRBV11-2 and TRBJ2-7): EAGVAQSPRYKIIEKRQSVAFWCNPISGHATLYWYQQILGQGPKLLIQFQNNGVVDDSQLPKDRFSAERLKGVDSTLKIQPAKLEDSAVYLCASSLQGWVYEQYFGPGTRLTVT.

The V and J genes are TRBV20-1 and TRBJ2-3; 10 bases are a match to TRBD2. Looked up from germline, CDR1 is DFQATT and CDR2 is SNEGSKA (reference sequence). The CDR3 covers 17 residues. Unmatched junction bases numbered 11, after V lost 4 bases and J lost 1 base. CDR3 residues: CSATTQLAGPGTDTQYF. In nucleotides, the CDR3 is TGCAGTGCTACGACTCAACTAGCGGGACCCGGCACAGATACGCAGTATTTT.

This clonotype was detected a few times. The V and J genes are TRBV5-1 and TRBJ1-2, with D maybe TRBD1 (6 bases). Trimming pared 4 bases from V and 4 bases from J, leaving 14 bases between. Germline CDR1 reads SGHRS; CDR2 reads YFSETQ. The CDR3 is 14 amino acids. CDR3 nucleotides: TGCGCCAGCAGCCAACAGGGAGTCGGCTATGGCTACACCTTC. Translation gives CASSQQGVGYGYTF.

This clonotype was observed a handful of times. The chain is built from TRBV24-1 and TRBJ1-2, with D possibly matching TRBD1 (6 bases). This CDR3 is built from 14 residues. CDR1 is KGHDR and CDR2 is SFDVKD in the germline V gene. V lost 7 bases to trimming and J lost 3 bases, with 14 bases between them. The CDR3 sequence: CATSAQGSDYGYTF. As DNA, the CDR3 is TGTGCCACCAGCGCACAGGGATCTGACTATGGCTACACCTTC.

V and J are TRBV9 and TRBJ2-5, with D possibly matching TRBD2 (6 bases). The CDR3 spans 17 residues. V was pared by 4 bases and J by 2 bases, with 21 bases between. Germline-derived CDR1 and CDR2 are SGDLS and YYNGEE. CDR3 protein: CASSLHLGGGGQETQYF. DNA of the CDR3: TGTGCCAGCAGCCTCCACCTCGGGGGTGGAGGTCAAGAGACCCAGTACTTC.

As regards this clonotype: Since a much larger clone is just one base distant, this may be a read error. The CDR3 protein is CASSQRGQGDGHTF. The CDR3 bases are TGTGCCAGCAGCCAGAGAGGACAGGGAGATGGCCACACCTTC. The chain is built from TRBV7-2 and TRBJ1-2, with 8 bases identical to TRBD1. The CDR3 has 14 amino acids. CDR1 SGHTA and CDR2 FQGNSA come from the germline V gene. Complete variable domain (other parts from reference TRBV7-2 and TRBJ1-2): GAGVSQSPSNKVTEKGKDVELRCDPISGHTALYWYRQSLGQGLEFLIYFQGNSAPDKSGLPSDRFSAERTGGSVSTLTIQRTQQEDSAVYLCASSQRGQGDGHTFGSGTRLTVV.

This clonotype was detected once. Sequence at one end of the junction differs from germline and may be a read error. This chain uses TRBV15 with TRBJ1-1, with D perhaps TRBD1 (5 bases). The CDR3 totals 14 residues. CDR1 is LNHNV, CDR2 YYDKDF, per germline (reference sequence). The CDR3 DNA is TGTGCCACCAGCGGGGGAGGGTTGAACACTGGAGCTTTCTTT. This codes for CATSGGGLNTGAFF. The variable domain in full, with the rest retrieved from reference TRBV15 and TRBJ1-1, is DAMVIQNPRYQVTQFGKPVTLSCSQTLNHNVMYWYQQKSSQAPKLLFHYYDKDFNNEADTPDNFQSRRPNTSFCFLDIRSPGLGDTAMYLCATSGGGLNTGAFFGQGTRLTVV.

This chain joins TRBV29-1 and TRBJ1-2, with TRBD1 identical over 8 bases. Germline V gene data show CDR1 as SQVTM and CDR2 as ANQGSEA. There are 13 residues in the CDR3. Germline trimming cut 2 bases from V and 6 bases from J; bases unmatched to any gene: 5. The CDR3 protein is CSVERSGGHGYTF. The CDR3 DNA sequence: TGCAGCGTTGAAAGGTCAGGGGGCCATGGCTACACCTTC.

J is TRBJ2-3 and V is TRBV28; maybe TRBD2 (6 bases). V lost 5 bases and J lost 1, with 25 bases in between. The germline gives CDR1 MDHEN, CDR2 SYDVKM. The CDR3 has 19 residues. CDR3 nucleotides: TGTGCCAGCAGTCCCCTTGCTTGGGAGGCCTCCTTTCGCACAGATACGCAGTATTTT. Protein sequence: CASSPLAWEASFRTDTQYF.

V and J are TRBV6-2 or TRBV6-3 and TRBJ2-1, with D unclear. The CDR3 spans 15 residues. V lost 0 bases, J lost 8 bases, and 14 bases lay in between. Germline-derived CDR1 and CDR2 are MNHEY and SVGEGT. CDR3 in DNA: TGTGCCAGCAGTTACTCGAAGGTAGCTCTGGATGAGCAGTTCTTC. This encodes CASSYSKVALDEQFF.